This TCR beta chain came from a study of cytotoxic CD8 clonotypes in ibrutinib-treated CLL. Germline-derived CDR1 and CDR2 are LNHNV and YYDKDF (reference sequence). The CDR3 is 18 amino acids. Libraries were prepared by immunoSEQ multiplex PCR; TCRdb keeps only in-frame clonotypes and omits some of them. Of some 58,000 clones in the sample, more than 70% were seen once. The specimen comprised PBMCs, sampled after 12 months of ibrutinib treatment. The chain recombines TRBV15 with TRBJ2-5, with 12 bases lining up with TRBD2. The J call may be mistaken, given a closer DNA end match to TRBJ2-7. The TCR was taken from a human donor with chronic lymphocytic leukemia. The CDR3 DNA reads TGTGCCACCAGCAGAGAGGTCTGGACTAGCGGGAAAACCTACGAGCAGTACTTC. Amino acid sequence: CATSREVWTSGKTYEQYF.